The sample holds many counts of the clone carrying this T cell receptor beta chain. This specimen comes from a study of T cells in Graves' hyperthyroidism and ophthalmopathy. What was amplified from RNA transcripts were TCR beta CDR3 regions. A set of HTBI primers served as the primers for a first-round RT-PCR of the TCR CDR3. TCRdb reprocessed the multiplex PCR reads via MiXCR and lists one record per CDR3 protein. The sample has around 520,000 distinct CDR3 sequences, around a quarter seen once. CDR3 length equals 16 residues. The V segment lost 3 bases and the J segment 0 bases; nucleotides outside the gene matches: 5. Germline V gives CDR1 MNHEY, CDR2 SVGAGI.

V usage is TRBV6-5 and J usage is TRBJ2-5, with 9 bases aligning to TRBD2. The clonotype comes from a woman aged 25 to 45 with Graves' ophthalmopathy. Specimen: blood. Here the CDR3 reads CASSYPLAGNQETQYF. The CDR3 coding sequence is TGTGCCAGCAGTTATCCCCTAGCGGGGAACCAAGAGACCCAGTACTTC.